One sample yielded the 15 T cell receptor beta chains listed below, sequenced in a study of shared clonotypes between healthy human individuals. CD45RO-negative, CCR7-selected cells formed the naive CD8 fraction, which excluded terminally differentiated effector memory CD45RA+ cells. Measured with immunoSEQ multiplex PCR; TCRdb has only the in-frame clones, and not every one. Of 560,000 or so clones listed, 95% to 97% are singletons. The specimen was naive CD8+ T cells sorted from blood. These receptors came from a woman aged 30 to 39 in good health.

The gene calls are TRBV28 and TRBJ1-2; D is unclear. V was trimmed by 3 bases and J by 8 bases, leaving 13 bases between them. Per the germline V gene, CDR1 is MDHEN and CDR2 is SYDVKM. There are 13 residues in the CDR3. The CDR3 here is CASSLRKNGGYTF. The CDR3 DNA reads as TGTGCCAGCAGTTTGCGCAAAAACGGGGGCTACACCTTC.

The chain is built from TRBV6-5 and TRBJ2-2; 7 positions match TRBD2. V was clipped by 8 bases and J by 8 bases; unmatched bases: 2. There are 11 residues in the CDR3. In germline, CDR1 is MNHEY, CDR2 SVGAGI. CDR3 in amino acids: CASGGGGELFF. In nucleotides, the CDR3 is TGTGCCAGCGGGGGAGGGGGGGAGCTGTTTTTT.

The chain carries TRBV6-5 and TRBJ2-5; 12 bases are a match to TRBD1. The germline gives CDR1 MNHEY, CDR2 SVGAGI. V dropped 9 bases and J dropped 3; count of bases not matched to a gene: 8. This CDR3 has 15 residues. CDR3 amino acids: CASTPGQGAEETQYF. CDR3 in DNA: TGTGCCAGTACCCCGGGACAGGGGGCTGAAGAGACCCAGTACTTC.

The rearrangement links TRBV9 to TRBJ2-3, with D tentatively TRBD2 (6 bases). Trimming pared 0 bases from V and 6 bases from J, leaving 17 bases between. Germline V CDR1 and CDR2: SGDLS, YYNGEE. This CDR3 spans 16 amino acids. Written as DNA, the CDR3 is TGTGCCAGCAGCGTAGAGGTGGGACTGGCGATGGATACGCAGTATTTT. Protein: CASSVEVGLAMDTQYF.

The chain carries TRBV19 and TRBJ1-3; D ambiguous. The V gene lost 3 bases and the J gene lost 0 bases, with 6 bases spanning the gap. The CDR3 runs 14 residues. In germline, CDR1 is LNHDA, CDR2 SQIVND (reference sequence). As DNA, the CDR3 is TGTGCCAGTAGTATGGGGAGCTCTGGAAACACCATATATTTT. Translated, it gives CASSMGSSGNTIYF. Full variable domain (outside the CDR3, taken from reference TRBV19 and TRBJ1-3): DGGITQSPKYLFRKEGQNVTLSCEQNLNHDAMYWYRQDPGQGLRLIYYSQIVNDFQKGDIAEGYSVSREKKESFPLTVTSAQKNPTAFYLCASSMGSSGNTIYFGEGSWLTVV.

The rearrangement links TRBV6-6 to TRBJ2-1; D is possibly TRBD2 (6 bases). V was clipped by 5 bases and J by 8 bases, with 13 bases between them. CDR1 MNHNY and CDR2 SVGAGI come from the germline V gene (reference sequence). The CDR3 is 13 residues long. This CDR3 reads CASSQAGFDEQFF. CDR3 bases: TGTGCCAGCAGTCAGGCGGGATTCGATGAGCAGTTCTTC.

The rearrangement uses TRBV18 and TRBJ2-1; TRBD2 agrees at 9 bases. CDR1 and CDR2 (germline): KGHSH, LQKENI. The CDR3 runs to 18 residues. V trimming: 4 bases; J trimming: 5 bases; junction bases outside the gene matches: 15. The CDR3 is CASSLVDVRLAENNEQFF. The CDR3 DNA is TGTGCCAGCTCACTCGTCGACGTTAGACTAGCGGAAAACAATGAGCAGTTCTTC.

The genes are TRBV28 and TRBJ1-3, with TRBD1 identical over 11 bases. The CDR3 runs 19 residues. Germline V CDR1 and CDR2: MDHEN, SYDVKM. The J segment lost 2 bases and the V segment lost 5 bases, leaving 14 bases of the junction unmatched. This CDR3 reads CASSPGTGTGGSTGNTIYF. CDR3 DNA: TGTGCCAGCAGTCCGGGAACCGGGACAGGGGGTAGCACTGGAAACACCATATATTTT.

V gene TRBV28 combines with J gene TRBJ2-7; 10 bases match TRBD2. With 10 bases clipped from V and 3 bases from J, the junction kept 6 bases outside the gene matches. CDR3 length equals 13 residues. In germline, CDR1 is MDHEN, CDR2 SYDVKM. The CDR3 nucleotides are TGTGCCACCCGACTAGCGGGCGTCTACGAGCAGTACTTC. Amino acid sequence: CATRLAGVYEQYF.

J is TRBJ2-7 and V is TRBV9; 10 positions agree with TRBD2. From germline, CDR1 is SGDLS and CDR2 YYNGEE. The CDR3 has 14 residues. Trimming removed 4 bases from V and 5 bases from J; junction bases left unmatched: 6. This CDR3 is CASSPAGGQNEQYF. The CDR3 DNA sequence: TGTGCCAGCAGCCCAGCGGGAGGGCAGAACGAGCAGTACTTC.

This chain uses TRBV4-1 with TRBJ2-7; D is undetermined. The V end was cut by 0 bases, the J end by 1 base, with 7 bases between. There are 14 residues in the CDR3. Germline CDR1 and CDR2: MGHRA and YSYEKL. CDR3 sequence reads: CASSQDRRSYEQYF. CDR3 nucleotides: TGCGCCAGCAGCCAAGATCGGCGGTCCTACGAGCAGTACTTC.

The chain links TRBV7-6 to TRBJ2-5; 12 bases agree with TRBD2. Trimming at V came to 1 base and at J to 4 bases, leaving 1 base not matched to a gene. Per germline, CDR1 SGHVS and CDR2 FNYEAQ. The CDR3 has 15 residues. The CDR3 DNA is TGTGCCAGCAGCTTAGAACTAGCGGGAGGAGAGACCCAGTACTTC. This sequence encodes CASSLELAGGETQYF.

This clone was seen once. The chain links TRBV6-1 to TRBJ1-1; D is perhaps TRBD1 (5 bases). The CDR3 has 14 residues. V was clipped by 3 bases and J by 4 bases, with 12 bases between them. Germline V gives CDR1 MNHNS, CDR2 SASEGT. This CDR3 is CASSEGGIGTEAFF. CDR3 nucleotide sequence: TGTGCCAGCAGTGAGGGGGGGATTGGCACTGAAGCTTTCTTT.

V gene TRBV29-1 combines with J gene TRBJ2-7; D remains unclear. Germline V gene data show CDR1 as SQVTM and CDR2 as ANQGSEA. V was pared by 4 bases and J by 6 bases, with 22 bases between. There are 15 residues in the CDR3. The CDR3: CSVGSKNLGPTEQYF. CDR3 nucleotide sequence: TGCAGCGTTGGGAGTAAGAATTTAGGACCTACCGAGCAGTACTTC.

The J gene is TRBJ2-3, the V gene TRBV11-2; perhaps TRBD1 as D (6 bases). Per germline, CDR1 SGHAT and CDR2 FQNNGV. V was trimmed by 4 bases and J by 2 bases, leaving 10 bases between them. There are 14 residues in the CDR3. The CDR3 region is CASSSGQYTDTQYF. The CDR3 DNA reads as TGTGCCAGCAGCTCAGGACAGTACACAGATACGCAGTATTTT. The full variable domain, completed using reference TRBV11-2 and TRBJ2-3, is EAGVAQSPRYKIIEKRQSVAFWCNPISGHATLYWYQQILGQGPKLLIQFQNNGVVDDSQLPKDRFSAERLKGVDSTLKIQPAKLEDSAVYLCASSSGQYTDTQYFGPGTRLTVL.